This TCR beta chain was sequenced for a study of T cell changes during pregnancy in multiple sclerosis. Germline V gene sequence: CDR1 SGHTA, CDR2 FQGTGA. V dropped 3 bases and J dropped 2 bases, with 9 bases sitting between them. The CDR3 runs to 14 residues. The assay was immunoSEQ multiplex PCR, and TCRdb's table has in-frame clones only and misses some. The sample lists 20,000 to 25,000 clones; approximately 91% were seen once. Only one count was recorded for this clone. Other nucleotide sequences in the sample specify the same CDR3. The sequence derives from a female donor in good health, enrolled as a control in a pregnancy study. The J gene is TRBJ2-3, the V gene TRBV7-3; D possibly corresponds to TRBD2 (6 bases). This specimen consisted of CD4+ T cells from peripheral blood mononuclear cells, obtained after pregnancy. The CDR3 protein is CASSLGGNTDTQYF. CDR3 coding DNA: TGTGCCAGCAGCTTGGGGGGAAACACAGATACGCAGTATTTT.